These T cell receptor beta chains were read from a single sample in a study of OX40 agonist ivuxolimab in advanced cancers. The method was immunoSEQ multiplex PCR; TCRdb's version includes in-frame clones alone and lacks a portion of them. The sample contains about 35,000 clones, around four fifths of which appear only once. This material consisted of CD4+ or CD8+ T cells sorted from blood, taken in a trial of the OX40 agonist ivuxolimab. The receptors stem from an adult with an advanced solid tumor such as melanoma, head and neck, liver or kidney cancer. The CDR3 runs from the conserved cysteine through the conserved F or W. D genes are given only for firm matches. Clone size is not always given. Where it is, it says once, few, many or a class for expanded clones.

length: 14; V: TRBV29-1; J: TRBJ2-3; size: .; D: TRBD2; CDR3: CSVAKAGATDTQYF; DNA: TGCAGCGTTGCTAAAGCGGGGGCCACAGATACGCAGTATTTT
length: 15; V: TRBV19; J: TRBJ1-5; size: .; D: .; CDR3: CASSTAGVLNQPQHF; DNA: TGTGCCAGTAGTACGGCAGGGGTGCTAAATCAGCCCCAGCATTTT
length: 15; V: TRBV9; J: TRBJ1-5; size: .; D: .; CDR3: CASSGLARGNQPQHF; DNA: TGTGCCAGCAGCGGTCTCGCGAGGGGAAATCAGCCCCAGCATTTT
length: 13; V: TRBV28; J: TRBJ2-2; size: .; D: .; CDR3: CASIAGNLGELFF; DNA: TGTGCCAGCATTGCAGGGAATCTCGGGGAGCTGTTTTTT
length: 16; V: TRBV18; J: TRBJ1-3; size: .; D: .; CDR3: CASSPHPGTAGNTIYF; DNA: TGTGCCAGCTCACCTCATCCGGGGACTGCTGGAAACACCATATATTTT
length: 15; V: TRBV11-2; J: TRBJ2-2; size: .; D: TRBD1; CDR3: CASSRGQGHTGELFF; DNA: TGTGCCAGCAGCCGTGGACAGGGTCACACCGGGGAGCTGTTTTTT
length: 13; V: TRBV30; J: TRBJ1-5; size: .; D: .; CDR3: CAWSGAGNQPQHF; DNA: TGTGCCTGGAGTGGAGCGGGCAATCAGCCCCAGCATTTT
length: 15; V: TRBV27; J: TRBJ1-6; size: few; D: TRBD1; CDR3: CASSWGGQGNSPLHF; DNA: TGTGCCAGCAGTTGGGGAGGACAGGGAAATTCACCCCTCCACTTT
length: 14; V: TRBV14; J: TRBJ2-5; size: .; D: TRBD1; CDR3: CASSLDRAAETQYF; DNA: TGTGCCAGCAGCCTGGACAGGGCGGCAGAGACCCAGTACTTC
length: 15; V: TRBV7-3; J: TRBJ2-3; size: .; D: .; CDR3: CASSSDYSLTDTQYF; DNA: TGTGCCAGCAGCTCGGACTATTCGCTCACAGATACGCAGTATTTT
length: 15; V: TRBV6-5; J: TRBJ1-1; size: .; D: .; CDR3: CASSYSARLNTEAFF; DNA: TGTGCCAGCAGTTACTCAGCCAGGTTGAACACTGAAGCTTTCTTT
length: 16; V: TRBV9; J: TRBJ2-5; size: few; D: TRBD2; CDR3: CASSARLAGGPETQYF; DNA: TGTGCCAGCAGCGCGCGACTAGCGGGAGGGCCGGAGACCCAGTACTTC
length: 13; V: TRBV5-1; J: TRBJ1-5; size: .; D: .; CDR3: CASRQGDNQPQHF; DNA: TGCGCCAGCAGACAGGGCGACAATCAGCCCCAGCATTTT
length: 14; V: TRBV7-8; J: TRBJ2-3; size: .; D: .; CDR3: CASSQGGGVDTQYF; DNA: TGTGCCAGCAGTCAGGGAGGGGGGGTGGATACGCAGTATTTT
length: 13; V: TRBV5-1; J: TRBJ2-7; size: .; D: .; CDR3: CASSLDSIYEQYF; DNA: TGCGCCAGCAGCTTGGACAGTATCTACGAGCAGTACTTC
length: 13; V: TRBV30; J: TRBJ2-7; size: once; D: .; CDR3: CAWSVGQPYEQYF; DNA: TGTGCCTGGAGTGTCGGACAGCCCTACGAGCAGTACTTC
length: 15; V: TRBV6-5; J: TRBJ2-5; size: few; D: TRBD2; CDR3: CASTDWGRGGETQYF; DNA: TGTGCCAGCACGGACTGGGGACGGGGGGGAGAGACCCAGTACTTC
length: 13; V: TRBV5-4; J: TRBJ2-7; size: .; D: .; CDR3: CASSLGQESEQYF; DNA: TGTGCCAGCAGCTTGGGGCAAGAAAGCGAGCAGTACTTC
length: 15; V: TRBV18; J: TRBJ1-1; size: .; D: .; CDR3: CASSPGAGRATEAFF; DNA: TGTGCCAGCTCACCGGGGGCCGGGCGGGCCACTGAAGCTTTCTTT
length: 14; V: TRBV28; J: TRBJ2-5; size: .; D: TRBD2; CDR3: CASRELAFQETQYF; DNA: TGTGCCAGCAGGGAACTAGCGTTTCAAGAGACCCAGTACTTC
length: 16; V: TRBV5-6; J: TRBJ1-1; size: .; D: .; CDR3: CASSPLAGTVNTEAFF; DNA: TGTGCCAGCAGCCCTTTGGCCGGGACGGTGAACACTGAAGCTTTCTTT
length: 12; V: TRBV7-2; J: TRBJ1-2; size: .; D: .; CDR3: CASSQRYGGYTF; DNA: TGTGCCAGCAGCCAGAGGTACGGTGGCTACACCTTC
length: 15; V: TRBV7-9; J: TRBJ1-1; size: .; D: .; CDR3: CASSSRDGKNTEAFF; DNA: TGTGCCAGCAGCTCGCGGGACGGGAAAAACACTGAAGCTTTCTTT
length: 15; V: TRBV18; J: TRBJ1-1; size: .; D: TRBD1; CDR3: CASSPSQGVVTEAFF; DNA: TGTGCCAGCTCACCATCCCAGGGGGTTGTCACTGAAGCTTTCTTT
length: 13; V: TRBV30; J: TRBJ1-1; size: few; D: TRBD1; CDR3: CAWSDRGHSEAFF; DNA: TGTGCCTGGTCTGACAGGGGGCACAGTGAAGCTTTCTTT
length: 17; V: TRBV19; J: TRBJ2-1; size: .; D: .; CDR3: CASSRLAGRSSYNEQFF; DNA: TGTGCCAGTAGTAGGTTGGCGGGCCGAAGCTCCTACAATGAGCAGTTCTTC
length: 14; V: TRBV4-1; J: TRBJ2-3; size: .; D: .; CDR3: CASSQDLARGTQYF; DNA: TGCGCCAGCAGCCAAGATCTGGCCAGGGGAACGCAGTATTTT
length: 12; V: TRBV27; J: TRBJ1-1; size: .; D: .; CDR3: CATQGFRTEAFF; DNA: TGTGCCACCCAGGGTTTTAGGACTGAAGCTTTCTTT
length: 14; V: TRBV19; J: TRBJ2-3; size: .; D: TRBD1; CDR3: CASSLQGFTDTQYF; DNA: TGTGCCAGTAGTTTACAGGGGTTCACAGATACGCAGTATTTT
length: 13; V: TRBV18; J: TRBJ2-1; size: .; D: .; CDR3: CASSQGGLNEQFF; DNA: TGTGCCAGCTCACAAGGGGGGCTCAATGAGCAGTTCTTC
length: 15; V: TRBV28; J: TRBJ2-5; size: .; D: .; CDR3: CASSSPLTPQETQYF; DNA: TGTGCCAGCAGTTCACCCCTGACACCCCAAGAGACCCAGTACTTC
length: 13; V: TRBV6-4; J: TRBJ1-2; size: .; D: TRBD1; CDR3: CASSDGTGGGYTF; DNA: TGTGCCAGCAGTGACGGGACAGGGGGTGGCTACACCTTC